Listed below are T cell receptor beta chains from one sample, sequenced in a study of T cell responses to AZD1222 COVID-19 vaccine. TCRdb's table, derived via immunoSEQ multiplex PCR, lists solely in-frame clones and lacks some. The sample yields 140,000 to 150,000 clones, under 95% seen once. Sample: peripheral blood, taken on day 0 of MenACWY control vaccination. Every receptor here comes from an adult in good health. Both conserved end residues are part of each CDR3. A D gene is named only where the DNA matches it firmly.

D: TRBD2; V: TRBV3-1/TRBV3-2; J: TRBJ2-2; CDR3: CASNLAGAGTGELFF
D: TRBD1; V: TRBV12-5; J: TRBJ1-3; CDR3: CASGNWDSSGNTIYF
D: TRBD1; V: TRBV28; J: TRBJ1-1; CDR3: CASSPAGTGEAFF
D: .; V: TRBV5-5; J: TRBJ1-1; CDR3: CASSPPGVNRAFF
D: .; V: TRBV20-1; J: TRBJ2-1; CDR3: CSAMTYNEQFF
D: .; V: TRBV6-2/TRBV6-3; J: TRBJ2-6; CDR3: CASSYLWVGRQPSGANVLTF
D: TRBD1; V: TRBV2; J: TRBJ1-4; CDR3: CASTFDRATNEKLFF
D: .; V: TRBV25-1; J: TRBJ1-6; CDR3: CASSESRVQVGHNSPLHF
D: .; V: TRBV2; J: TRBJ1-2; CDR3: CASRRSGQTTPNYGYTF
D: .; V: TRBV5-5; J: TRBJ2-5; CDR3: CASSPWLGETQYF
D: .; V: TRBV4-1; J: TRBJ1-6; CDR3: CASSQSPGRRNSPLHF
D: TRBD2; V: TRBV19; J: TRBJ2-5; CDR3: CASKPAGGPRRETQYF
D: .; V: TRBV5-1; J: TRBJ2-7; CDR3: CASSLGGTASYEQYF
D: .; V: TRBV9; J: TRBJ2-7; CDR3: CASSAGDALSYEQYF
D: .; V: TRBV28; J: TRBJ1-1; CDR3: CASSRTTQNTEAFF
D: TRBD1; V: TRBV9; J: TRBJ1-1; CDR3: CASSTRQGENTEAFF
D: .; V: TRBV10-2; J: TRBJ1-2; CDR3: CASSPTAAANYGYTF
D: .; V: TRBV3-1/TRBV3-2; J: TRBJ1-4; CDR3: CASSKGWGFVLTAEKLFF
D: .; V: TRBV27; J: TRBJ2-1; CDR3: CASSLSIQETSYNEQFF
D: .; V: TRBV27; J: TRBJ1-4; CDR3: CASKTGTGATNEKLFF
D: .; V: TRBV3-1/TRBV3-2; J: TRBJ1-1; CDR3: CASSQDPLLNTEAFF
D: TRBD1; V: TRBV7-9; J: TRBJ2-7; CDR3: CASSVRQGDPEEQYF
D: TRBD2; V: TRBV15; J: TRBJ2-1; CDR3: CATSRDGAGGAYNEQFF
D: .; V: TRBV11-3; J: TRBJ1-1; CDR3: CASSLGANTEAFF
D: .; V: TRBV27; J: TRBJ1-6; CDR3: CASSLRTGFGSPLHF
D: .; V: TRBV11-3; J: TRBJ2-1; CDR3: CASSLAPGQGGNEQFF
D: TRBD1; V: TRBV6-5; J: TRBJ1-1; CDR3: CASRSRQGGNTEAFF
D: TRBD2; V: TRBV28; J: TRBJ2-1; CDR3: CASTSGLAGGYNEQFF
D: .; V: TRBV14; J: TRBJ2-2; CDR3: CASSQDEARLTRRGELFF
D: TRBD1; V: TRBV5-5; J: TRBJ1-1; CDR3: CASSNLRGRLLDTEAFF
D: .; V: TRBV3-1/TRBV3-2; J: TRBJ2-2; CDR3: CASVGLGRTGELFF
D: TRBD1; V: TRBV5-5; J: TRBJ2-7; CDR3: CASSSTGNEQYF
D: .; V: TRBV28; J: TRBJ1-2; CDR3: CASNRDYGYTF
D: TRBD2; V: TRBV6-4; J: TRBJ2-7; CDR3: CASSEQGLAGYEQYF
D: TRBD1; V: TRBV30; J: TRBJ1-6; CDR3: CAWSVSGQLLGSPLHF
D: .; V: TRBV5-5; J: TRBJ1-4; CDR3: CASSLFRDGEKLFF
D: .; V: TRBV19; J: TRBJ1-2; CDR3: CASGRNYGYTF
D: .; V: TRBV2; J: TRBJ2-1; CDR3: CASSVANEQFF
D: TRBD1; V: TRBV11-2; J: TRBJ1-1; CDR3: CASSLLTGVNTEAFF
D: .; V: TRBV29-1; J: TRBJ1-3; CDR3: CSVDGAGVRGGNTIYF
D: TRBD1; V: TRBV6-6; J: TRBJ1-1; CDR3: CASSYGTEVAFF
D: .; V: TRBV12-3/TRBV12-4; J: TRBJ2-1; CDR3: CASSLGEKGEQFF
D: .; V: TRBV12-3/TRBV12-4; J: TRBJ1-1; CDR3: CASTTGGTEAFF
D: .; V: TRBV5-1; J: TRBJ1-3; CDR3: CASSDGSGNTIYF